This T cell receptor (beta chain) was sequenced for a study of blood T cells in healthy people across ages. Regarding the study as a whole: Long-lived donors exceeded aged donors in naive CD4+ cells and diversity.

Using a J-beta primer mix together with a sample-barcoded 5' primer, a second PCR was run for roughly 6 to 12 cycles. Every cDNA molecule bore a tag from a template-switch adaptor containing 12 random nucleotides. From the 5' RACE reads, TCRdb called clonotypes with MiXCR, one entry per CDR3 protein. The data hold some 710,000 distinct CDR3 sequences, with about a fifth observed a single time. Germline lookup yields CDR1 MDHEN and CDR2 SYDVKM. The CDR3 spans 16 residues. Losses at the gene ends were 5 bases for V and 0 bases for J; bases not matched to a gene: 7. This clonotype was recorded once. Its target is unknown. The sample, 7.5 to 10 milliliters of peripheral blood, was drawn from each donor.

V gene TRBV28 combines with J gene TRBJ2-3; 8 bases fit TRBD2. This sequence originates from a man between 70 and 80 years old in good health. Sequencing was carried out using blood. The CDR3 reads CASSLQRGISTDTQYF. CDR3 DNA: TGTGCCAGCAGTCTCCAGCGGGGGATTAGCACAGATACGCAGTATTTT.